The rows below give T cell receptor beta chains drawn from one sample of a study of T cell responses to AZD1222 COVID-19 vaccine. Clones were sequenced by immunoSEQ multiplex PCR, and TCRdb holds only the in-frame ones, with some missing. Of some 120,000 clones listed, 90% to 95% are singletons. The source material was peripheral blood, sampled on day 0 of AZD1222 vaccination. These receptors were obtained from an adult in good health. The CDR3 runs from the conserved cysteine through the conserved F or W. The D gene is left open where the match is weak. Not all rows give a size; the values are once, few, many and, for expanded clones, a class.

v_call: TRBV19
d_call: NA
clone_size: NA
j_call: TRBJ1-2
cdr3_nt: TGTGCCAGTAGTGTGGACAGATACTATGGCTACACCTTC
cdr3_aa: CASSVDRYYGYTF

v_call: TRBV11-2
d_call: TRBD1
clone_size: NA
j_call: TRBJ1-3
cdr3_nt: TGTGCCAGCAGCCCTAGGACAGGGGCTAATGGAAACACCATATATTTT
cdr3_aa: CASSPRTGANGNTIYF

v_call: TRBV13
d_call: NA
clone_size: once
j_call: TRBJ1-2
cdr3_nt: TGTGCCAGCAGCTTAGGCTCCGGGGGATTAGGGAAGACCTATGGCTACACCTTC
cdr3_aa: CASSLGSGGLGKTYGYTF

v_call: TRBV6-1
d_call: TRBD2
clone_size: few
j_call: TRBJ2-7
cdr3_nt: TGTGCCAGCAGTGAAGTTGTTACTAGCGGGATGGGCGAGCAGTACTTC
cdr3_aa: CASSEVVTSGMGEQYF

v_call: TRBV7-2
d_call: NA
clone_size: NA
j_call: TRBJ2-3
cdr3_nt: TGTGCCAGCAGCTTAGGTTGGGGCCCCACAGATACGCAGTATTTT
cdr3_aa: CASSLGWGPTDTQYF

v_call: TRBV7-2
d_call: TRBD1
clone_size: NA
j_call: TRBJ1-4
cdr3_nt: TGTGCCAGCAGCCTTGACAGGGGGGAAAAACTGTTTTTT
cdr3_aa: CASSLDRGEKLFF

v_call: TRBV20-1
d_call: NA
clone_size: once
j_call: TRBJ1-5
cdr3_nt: TGCAGTGCTAGTCGAGGGGTTCCCCATTATCAGCCCCAGCATTTT
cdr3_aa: CSASRGVPHYQPQHF

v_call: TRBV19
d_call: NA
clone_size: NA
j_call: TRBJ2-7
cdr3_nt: TGTGCCAGTAGTATTTACATAGACAGGTCCTACGAGCAGTACTTC
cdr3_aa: CASSIYIDRSYEQYF

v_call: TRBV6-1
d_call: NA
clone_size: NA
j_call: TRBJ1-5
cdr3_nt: TGTGCCAGCAGTGAGGAGGTGACTAGGGGCAATCAGCCCCAGCATTTT
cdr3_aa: CASSEEVTRGNQPQHF

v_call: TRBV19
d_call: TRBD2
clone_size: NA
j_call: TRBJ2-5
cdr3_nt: TGTGCCAGTAGTATAGGAGCGGGAGGGGCTGTAGAGACCCAGTACTTC
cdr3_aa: CASSIGAGGAVETQYF

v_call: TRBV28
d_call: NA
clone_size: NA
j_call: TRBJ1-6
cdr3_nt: TGTGCCAGCCTCCAAGGGGGGCAGCTTAACAATTCACCCCTCCACTTT
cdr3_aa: CASLQGGQLNNSPLHF

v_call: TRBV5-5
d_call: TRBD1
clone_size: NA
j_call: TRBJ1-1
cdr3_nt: TGTGCCAGCAGTATCGGGACAGGGGGGAACACTGAAGCTTTCTTT
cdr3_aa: CASSIGTGGNTEAFF

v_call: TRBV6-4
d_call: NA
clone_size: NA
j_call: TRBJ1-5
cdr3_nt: TGTGCCAGCAGTATGTATAGCAATCAGCCCCAGCATTTT
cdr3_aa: CASSMYSNQPQHF

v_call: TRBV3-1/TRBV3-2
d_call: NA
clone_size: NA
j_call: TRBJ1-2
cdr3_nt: TGTGCCAGCAGGGAGGCCGGAGGGGCTGACTATGGCTACACCTTC
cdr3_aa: CASREAGGADYGYTF

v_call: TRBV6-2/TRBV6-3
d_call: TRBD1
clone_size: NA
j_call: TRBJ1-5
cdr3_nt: TGTGCCAGCAGTCGCCGGGACAGGGGCAATCAGCCCCAGCATTTT
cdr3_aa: CASSRRDRGNQPQHF

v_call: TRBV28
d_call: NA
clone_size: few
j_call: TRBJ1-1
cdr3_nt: TGTGCCAGCAACCCCCTACTGAACACTGAAGCTTTCTTT
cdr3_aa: CASNPLLNTEAFF

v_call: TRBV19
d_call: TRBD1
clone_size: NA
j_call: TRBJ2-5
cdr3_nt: TGTGTCACCCAAGGACAGGGGTTGGGAGAGACCCAGTACTTC
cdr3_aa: CVTQGQGLGETQYF

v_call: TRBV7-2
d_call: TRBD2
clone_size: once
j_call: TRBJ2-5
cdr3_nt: TGTGCCAGCAGCTCATCCGTCCTACGTAGCGGGCCAGAGACCCAGTACTTC
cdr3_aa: CASSSSVLRSGPETQYF

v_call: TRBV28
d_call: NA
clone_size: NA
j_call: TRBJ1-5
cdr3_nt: TGTGCCAGCAGTTTAGGGCAGGTTGCTCAGCCCCAGCATTTT
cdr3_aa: CASSLGQVAQPQHF

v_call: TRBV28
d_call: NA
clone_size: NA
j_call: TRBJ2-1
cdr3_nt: TGTGCCAGCAGTTTGGATGGGAATGAGCAGTTCTTC
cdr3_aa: CASSLDGNEQFF

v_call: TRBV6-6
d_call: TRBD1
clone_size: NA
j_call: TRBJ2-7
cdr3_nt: TGTGCCAGCAGTACAGGGGGCGCAGGCTACGAGCAGTACTTC
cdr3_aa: CASSTGGAGYEQYF

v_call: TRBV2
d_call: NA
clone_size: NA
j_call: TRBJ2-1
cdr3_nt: TGTGCCAGCAGGGCCGGGGCCGGTGAGCAGTTCTTC
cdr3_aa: CASRAGAGEQFF

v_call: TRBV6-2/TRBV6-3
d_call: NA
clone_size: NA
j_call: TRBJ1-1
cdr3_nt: TGTGCCAGCAGTTACCAAGCAGTCTGGACTGAAGCTTTCTTT
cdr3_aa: CASSYQAVWTEAFF

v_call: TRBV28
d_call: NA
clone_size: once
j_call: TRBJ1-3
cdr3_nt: TGTGCCAGCAGTGCAACCGGGCAAAACTCTGGAAACACCATATATTTT
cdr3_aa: CASSATGQNSGNTIYF

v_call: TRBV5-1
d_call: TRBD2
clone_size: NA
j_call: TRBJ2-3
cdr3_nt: TGCGCCAGCAGCTTACAGCGGGACGCAGATACGCAGTATTTT
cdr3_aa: CASSLQRDADTQYF

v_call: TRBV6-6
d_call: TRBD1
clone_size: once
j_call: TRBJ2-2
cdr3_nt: TGTGCCAGCAGTTTCGGAAGACAGGGAAACACCGGGGAGCTGTTTTTT
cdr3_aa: CASSFGRQGNTGELFF

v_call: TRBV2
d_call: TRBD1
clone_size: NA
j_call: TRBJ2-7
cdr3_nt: TGTGCCAGCCAACCCGACAGGGCGTCCTACGAGCAGTACTTC
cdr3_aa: CASQPDRASYEQYF

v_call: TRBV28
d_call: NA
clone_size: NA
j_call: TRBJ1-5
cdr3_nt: TGTGCCAGCACACCGCCGGCCCTACTCAGGGACCAGCCCCAGCATTTT
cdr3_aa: CASTPPALLRDQPQHF

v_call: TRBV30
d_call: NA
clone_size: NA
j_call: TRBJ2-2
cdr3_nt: TGTGCCTGGAATGGCGGCGGGGAGCTGTTTTTT
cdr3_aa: CAWNGGGELFF

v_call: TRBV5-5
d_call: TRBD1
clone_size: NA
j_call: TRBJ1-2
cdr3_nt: TGTGCCAGCAGCTTACCGGGACAGGCTTACTATGGCTACACCTTC
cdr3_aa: CASSLPGQAYYGYTF

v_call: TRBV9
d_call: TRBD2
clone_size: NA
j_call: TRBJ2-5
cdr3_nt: TGTGCCAGCAGCCCACACATTAGCGGGAGAGAACAAGAGACCCAGTACTTC
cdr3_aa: CASSPHISGREQETQYF

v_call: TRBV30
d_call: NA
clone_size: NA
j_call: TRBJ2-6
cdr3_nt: TGTGCCTGGAGGGGTGGGGCCAACGTCCTGACTTTC
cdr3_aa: CAWRGGANVLTF

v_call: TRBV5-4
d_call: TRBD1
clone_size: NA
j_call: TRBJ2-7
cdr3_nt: TGTGCCAGCAGCCCAGGACAGGGGGCCCACGAGCAGTACTTC
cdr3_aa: CASSPGQGAHEQYF

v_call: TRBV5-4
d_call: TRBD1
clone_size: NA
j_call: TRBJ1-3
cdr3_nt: TGTGCCAGCAGCTTAACCGGGACAGGGGGGCGAAACACCATATATTTT
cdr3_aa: CASSLTGTGGRNTIYF

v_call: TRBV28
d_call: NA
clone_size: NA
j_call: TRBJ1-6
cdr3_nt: TGTGCCAGCCAAACCGCCGGGACGGCTAAGAATTCACCCCTCCACTTT
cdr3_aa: CASQTAGTAKNSPLHF

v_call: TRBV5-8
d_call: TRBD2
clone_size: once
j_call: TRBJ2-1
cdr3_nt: TGTGCCAGCAGCCTCCGGACTAGCGGGAGCCATGAGCAGTTCTTC
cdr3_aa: CASSLRTSGSHEQFF

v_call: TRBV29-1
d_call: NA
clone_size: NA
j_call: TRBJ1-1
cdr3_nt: TGCAGCGTTAAGGAGGCAGGGGTGAACACTGAAGCTTTCTTT
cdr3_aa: CSVKEAGVNTEAFF

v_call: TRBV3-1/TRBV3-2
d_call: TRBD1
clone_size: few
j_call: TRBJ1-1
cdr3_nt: TGTGCCAGCAGCCAGGGGGACAGGGCAAACACTGAAGCTTTCTTT
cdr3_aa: CASSQGDRANTEAFF

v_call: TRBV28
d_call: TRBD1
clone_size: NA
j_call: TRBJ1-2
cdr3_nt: TGTGCCAGCAGTTTATCCAGGGACAGCAGAAACTATGGCTACACCTTC
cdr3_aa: CASSLSRDSRNYGYTF

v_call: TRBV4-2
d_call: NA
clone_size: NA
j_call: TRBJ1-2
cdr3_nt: TGTGCCAGCAGCCAAGAGCCGGGGCAGGGGAGCACTACCTATGGCTACACCTTC
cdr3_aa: CASSQEPGQGSTTYGYTF

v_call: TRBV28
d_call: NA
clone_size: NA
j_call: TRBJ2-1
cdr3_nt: TGTGCCAGCAGTTCGCCGCTATCAGGCCTGGGGCAGTTCTTC
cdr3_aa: CASSSPLSGLGQFF

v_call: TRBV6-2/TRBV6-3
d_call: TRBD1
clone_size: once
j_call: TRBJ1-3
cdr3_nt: TGTGCCAGCAGTTACTCGAACAGGGGGAACACCATATATTTT
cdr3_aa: CASSYSNRGNTIYF

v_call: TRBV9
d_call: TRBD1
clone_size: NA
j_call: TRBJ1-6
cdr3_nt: TGTGCCAGCAGCGTAGCTACAGGGGAGGGCCAAAAACTCCACTTT
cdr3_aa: CASSVATGEGQKLHF

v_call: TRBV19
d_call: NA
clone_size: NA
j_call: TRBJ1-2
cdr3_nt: TGTGCCAGCCGTCCCGGGACACAATCCTATGGCTACACCTTC
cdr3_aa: CASRPGTQSYGYTF

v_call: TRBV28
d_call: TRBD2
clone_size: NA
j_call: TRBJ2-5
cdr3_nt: TGTGCCAGCAGTGCGGGGGGACTCCAAGAGACCCAGTACTTC
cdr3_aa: CASSAGGLQETQYF

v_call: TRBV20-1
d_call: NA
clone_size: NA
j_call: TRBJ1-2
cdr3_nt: TGCAGTGCTAGTTCATCAGGCTATGGCTACACCTTC
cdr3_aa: CSASSSGYGYTF

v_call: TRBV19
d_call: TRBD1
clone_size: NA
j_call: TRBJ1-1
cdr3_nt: TGTGCCAGTACCGTAACAGGGGCGGCCGCTGAAGCTTTCTTT
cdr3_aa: CASTVTGAAAEAFF